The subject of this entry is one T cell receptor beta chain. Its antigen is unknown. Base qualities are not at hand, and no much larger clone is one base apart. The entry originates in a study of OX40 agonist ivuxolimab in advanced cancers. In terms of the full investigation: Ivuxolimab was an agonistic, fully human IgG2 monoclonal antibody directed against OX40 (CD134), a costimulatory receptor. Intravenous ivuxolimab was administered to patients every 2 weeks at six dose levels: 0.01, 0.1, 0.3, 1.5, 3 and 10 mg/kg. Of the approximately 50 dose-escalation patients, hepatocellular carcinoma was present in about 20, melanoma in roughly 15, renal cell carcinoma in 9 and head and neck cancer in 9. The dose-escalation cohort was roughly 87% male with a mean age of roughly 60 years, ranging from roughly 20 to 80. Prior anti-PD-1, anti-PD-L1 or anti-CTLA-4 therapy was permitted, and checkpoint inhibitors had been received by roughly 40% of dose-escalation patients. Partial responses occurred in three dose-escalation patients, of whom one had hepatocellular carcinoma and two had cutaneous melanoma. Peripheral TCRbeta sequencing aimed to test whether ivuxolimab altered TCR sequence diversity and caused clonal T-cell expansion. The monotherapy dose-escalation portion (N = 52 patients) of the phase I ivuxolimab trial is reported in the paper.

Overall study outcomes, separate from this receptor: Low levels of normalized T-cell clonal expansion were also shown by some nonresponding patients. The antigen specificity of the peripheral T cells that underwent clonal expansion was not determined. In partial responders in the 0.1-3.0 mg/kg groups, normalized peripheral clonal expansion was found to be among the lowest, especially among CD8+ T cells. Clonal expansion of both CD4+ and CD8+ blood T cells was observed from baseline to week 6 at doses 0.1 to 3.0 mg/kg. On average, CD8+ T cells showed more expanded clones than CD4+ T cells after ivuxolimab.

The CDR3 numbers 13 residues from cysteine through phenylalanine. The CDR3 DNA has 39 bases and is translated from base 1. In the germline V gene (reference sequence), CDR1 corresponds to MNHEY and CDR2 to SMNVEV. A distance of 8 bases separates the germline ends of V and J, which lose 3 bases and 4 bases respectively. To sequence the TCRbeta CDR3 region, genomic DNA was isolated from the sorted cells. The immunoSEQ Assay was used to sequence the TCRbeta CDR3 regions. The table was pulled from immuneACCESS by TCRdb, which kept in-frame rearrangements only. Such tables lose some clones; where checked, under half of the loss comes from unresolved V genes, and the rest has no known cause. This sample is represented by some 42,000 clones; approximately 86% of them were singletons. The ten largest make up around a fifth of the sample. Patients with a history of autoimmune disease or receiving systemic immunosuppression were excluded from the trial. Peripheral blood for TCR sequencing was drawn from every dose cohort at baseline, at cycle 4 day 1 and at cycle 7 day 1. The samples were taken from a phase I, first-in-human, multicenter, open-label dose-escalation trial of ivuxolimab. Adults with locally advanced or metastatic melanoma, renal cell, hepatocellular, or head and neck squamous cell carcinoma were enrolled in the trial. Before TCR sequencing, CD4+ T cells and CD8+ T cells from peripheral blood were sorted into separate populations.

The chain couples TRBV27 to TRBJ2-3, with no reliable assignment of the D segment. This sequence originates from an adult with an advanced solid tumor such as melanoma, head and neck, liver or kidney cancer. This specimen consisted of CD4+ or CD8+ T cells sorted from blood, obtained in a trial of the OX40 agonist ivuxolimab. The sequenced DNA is TGTGCCAGCAGTTTTCAGGCCCCAGATACGCAGTATTTT. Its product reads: CASSFQAPDTQYF.